These 24 T cell receptor beta chains were sequenced from one sample in a study of blood T cell repertoires in COVID-19. Repertoires were generated with immunoSEQ multiplex PCR, while TCRdb's copy carries only in-frame clones and drops some. This sample has approximately 280,000 clones, with around nine tenths found just once. Material for sequencing was peripheral blood. Receptors originate from a man in his forties with acute or convalescent COVID-19.

The chain recombines TRBV2 with TRBJ1-4; D is perhaps TRBD1 (5 bases). The CDR3 loop spans 15 amino acids. With 4 bases removed from V and 4 bases from J, the gap between germline ends came to 13 bases. CDR1 SNHLY and CDR2 FYNNEI come from the germline V gene. The CDR3 DNA follows: TGTGCCAGCAGTGGACAGCCGACCCATAATGAAAAACTGTTTTTT. It specifies CASSGQPTHNEKLFF. The entire variable domain, with the rest obtained from reference TRBV2 and TRBJ1-4, is as follows: EPEVTQTPSHQVTQMGQEVILRCVPISNHLYFYWYRQILGQKVEFLVSFYNNEISEKSEIFDDQFSVERPDGSNFTLKIRSTKLEDSAMYFCASSGQPTHNEKLFFGSGTQLSVL.

This chain joins TRBV6-5 and TRBJ1-5; tentatively, D is TRBD1 (5 bases). The germline CDR1 and CDR2 sequences are MNHEY and SVGAGI. This CDR3 is 14 amino acids long. The germline V and J ends were trimmed by 8 bases and 0 bases, with 11 bases remaining between them. CDR3: CASSATGSNQPQHF. CDR3 in DNA: TGTGCCAGCTCTGCCACAGGTAGCAATCAGCCCCAGCATTTT.

V usage is TRBV7-9 and J usage is TRBJ1-1; 9 bases align to TRBD1. The CDR3 is 16 amino acids. V lost 0 bases and J lost 5; bases outside the gene matches: 7. Per germline, CDR1 SEHNR and CDR2 FQNEAQ (reference sequence). CDR3 region: CASSLAPGQGRTEAFF. The CDR3 coding sequence is TGTGCCAGCAGCTTAGCGCCGGGACAGGGAAGGACTGAAGCTTTCTTT.

The chain carries TRBV9 and TRBJ2-3, with D possibly matching TRBD2 (6 bases). Per germline, CDR1 SGDLS and CDR2 YYNGEE. The V and J ends lost 0 bases and 1 base respectively, with 9 bases between them. This CDR3 contains 15 residues. This CDR3 is CASSVGVAGTDTQYF. CDR3 coding DNA: TGTGCCAGCAGCGTAGGGGTAGCGGGCACAGATACGCAGTATTTT.

The CDR3 DNA sequence: TGTGCCAGCAGTTATAATTCGAACACTGAAGCTTTCTTT. Translating gives CASSYNSNTEAFF. The chain links TRBV6-5 to TRBJ1-1; D not certain. The CDR3 is 13 residues long. Germline V lookup: CDR1 MNHEY, CDR2 SVGAGI. Between the trimmed V and J ends, which lost 3 bases and 1 base, there was a span of 6 bases.

This clone has more than one count but fewer than ten. This rearrangement joins TRBV24-1 to TRBJ1-5, with a weak D call TRBD1 (5 bases). Deletions cut 9 bases from V and 0 bases from J, with 17 bases between. Germline CDR1 reads KGHDR; CDR2 reads SFDVKD. The CDR3 sequence is 16 residues long. The CDR3 reads CATGRGGGDSNQPQHF. The CDR3 bases are TGTGCCACCGGCCGCGGGGGGGGAGATAGCAATCAGCCCCAGCATTTT.

The rearrangement links TRBV6-5 to TRBJ1-2; no firm D call. V was cut by 2 bases and J by 1 base, with 5 bases left in between. CDR3 length equals 13 residues. The germline gives CDR1 MNHEY, CDR2 SVGAGI. Written as DNA, the CDR3 is TGTGCCAGCAGTTACATATTTAACTATGGCTACACCTTC. Translating gives CASSYIFNYGYTF.

The V call is TRBV29-1, the J call TRBJ1-1; D is perhaps TRBD1 (6 bases). The CDR3 is 11 residues long. Per germline, CDR1 SQVTM and CDR2 ANQGSEA. V was cut by 1 base and J by 8 bases, with 8 bases left in between. The CDR3 region is CSVEGGTEAFF. CDR3 coding DNA: TGCAGCGTTGAAGGGGGGACAGAAGCTTTCTTT.

In its sample, this clone was seen a few times. This chain links TRBV11-2 with TRBJ2-1, with D possibly matching TRBD2 (6 bases). V was clipped by 5 bases and J by 15 bases, with 23 bases between them. Germline-derived CDR1 and CDR2 are SGHAT and FQNNGV. The CDR3 runs 14 residues. The CDR3 protein is CASSREFPGPRGFF. The CDR3 DNA reads as TGTGCCAGCAGCCGGGAGTTCCCGGGGCCCCGGGGGTTCTTC. The full variable domain, with the rest looked up from reference TRBV11-2 and TRBJ2-1, is EAGVAQSPRYKIIEKRQSVAFWCNPISGHATLYWYQQILGQGPKLLIQFQNNGVVDDSQLPKDRFSAERLKGVDSTLKIQPAKLEDSAVYLCASSREFPGPRGFFGPGTRLTVL.

The V call is TRBV27, the J call TRBJ2-1; 12 bases align to TRBD2. Per germline, CDR1 MNHEY and CDR2 SMNVEV (reference sequence). Unmatched junction bases numbered 7, after V lost 5 bases and J lost 2 bases. The CDR3 is 17 residues long. For the CDR3, the DNA is TGTGCCAGCAGTCCCCCTAGCGGGGGGGGAACCTACAATGAGCAGTTCTTC. Its protein is CASSPPSGGGTYNEQFF.

V is TRBV28 and J is TRBJ1-2; weak D call: TRBD1 (5 bases). The CDR3 is 15 amino acids. Per the germline V gene, CDR1 is MDHEN and CDR2 is SYDVKM. Trimming removed 5 bases from V and 4 bases from J, with 17 bases in between. The DNA of the CDR3 is TGTGCCAGCAGTCCATGGATCAGGGTCGGCTATGGCTACACCTTC. Its translation: CASSPWIRVGYGYTF.

This clone was observed once. This rearrangement joins TRBV11-3 to TRBJ1-4; the match to TRBD1 covers 8 bases. The V segment lost 6 bases and the J segment 1 base; nucleotides outside the gene matches: 7. The CDR3 loop spans 16 amino acids. Germline V gives CDR1 SGHNT, CDR2 YENEEA. CDR3 sequence (DNA): TGTGCCAGCAGTTCCAGGGGGCATCTAACTAATGAAAAACTGTTTTTT. This sequence encodes CASSSRGHLTNEKLFF.

In its sample, this clone was seen once. The rearrangement joins TRBV7-9 to TRBJ1-5; a possible D gene is TRBD1 (6 bases). The CDR3 loop spans 13 amino acids. Germline V gives CDR1 SEHNR, CDR2 FQNEAQ (reference sequence). V lost 1 base and J 11 bases, leaving 12 bases between the germline ends. The CDR3 protein is CASSLGGQGTQHF. CDR3 coding DNA: TGTGCCAGCAGCTTAGGAGGGCAGGGGACCCAGCATTTT.

The chain has TRBV6-5 and TRBJ1-4, with D possibly matching TRBD1 (6 bases). The CDR3 sequence is 14 residues long. CDR1 and CDR2 from the germline V gene are MNHEY and SVGAGI. V dropped 7 bases and J dropped 7 bases, with 16 bases sitting between them. The CDR3 region is CASTLMTGAEKLFF. For the CDR3, the DNA is TGTGCCAGCACCCTTATGACAGGTGCTGAAAAACTGTTTTTT.

V usage is TRBV19 and J usage is TRBJ2-2, with no clear D. The V end was cut by 0 bases, the J end by 14 bases, with 10 bases between. Germline V gene data show CDR1 as LNHDA and CDR2 as SQIVND (reference sequence). This CDR3 has 12 amino acids. CDR3 DNA sequence: TGTGCCAGTAGTATAGAGTCTGGGCCACTGTTTTTT. Protein: CASSIESGPLFF.

The rearrangement joins TRBV13 to TRBJ2-2; 11 bases line up with TRBD1. Trimming removed 3 bases from V and 5 bases from J; junction bases left unmatched: 2. CDR3 length equals 15 residues. Germline V gene sequence: CDR1 PRHDT, CDR2 FYEKMQ (reference sequence). The CDR3 spells CASSLGQGETGELFF. For the CDR3, the DNA is TGTGCCAGCAGCTTGGGACAGGGGGAGACCGGGGAGCTGTTTTTT.

The J gene is TRBJ1-1, the V gene TRBV5-4; no firm D call. The germline V gene has CDR1 SGHNT and CDR2 YYREEE (reference sequence). CDR3 length: 15 amino acids. V dropped 4 bases and J dropped 1 base, with 14 bases sitting between them. DNA of the CDR3: TGTGCCAGCAGCCCTACAAGGAGTCAGAACACTGAAGCTTTCTTT. Its translation: CASSPTRSQNTEAFF.

The V gene is TRBV5-1, the J gene TRBJ1-4; 8 bases match TRBD1. In germline, CDR1 is SGHRS, CDR2 YFSETQ. The CDR3 is 18 amino acids. Trimming took 0 bases from V and 1 from J; bases not matched to a gene: 8. CDR3 bases: TGCGCCAGCAGCTTGGACCGGGGCAGGGGGCGAACTAATGAAAAACTGTTTTTT. This translates into CASSLDRGRGRTNEKLFF.

The J gene is TRBJ2-2, the V gene TRBV7-3, with TRBD2 matching over 12 bases. Trimming removed 4 bases from V and 7 bases from J; junction bases left unmatched: 10. The CDR3 is 17 amino acids. The germline V gene has CDR1 SGHTA and CDR2 FQGTGA. Here the CDR3 DNA reads TGTGCCAGCAGCTCCACTAGCGGGGGGCCGCTGAGCGGGGAGCTGTTTTTT. Encoded protein: CASSSTSGGPLSGELFF. Full variable domain (remainder filled in from reference TRBV7-3 and TRBJ2-2): GAGVSQTPSNKVTEKGKYVELRCDPISGHTALYWYRQSLGQGPEFLIYFQGTGAADDSGLPNDRFFAVRPEGSVSTLKIQRTERGDSAVYLCASSSTSGGPLSGELFFGEGSRLTVL.

This clone showed up just a few times. CDR3 sequence: CASSLSGGNRETTEAFF. CDR3 nucleotide sequence: TGTGCCAGCAGCTTAAGCGGTGGGAACAGGGAGACCACTGAAGCTTTCTTT. The rearrangement links TRBV7-9 to TRBJ1-1; D perhaps matches TRBD1 (6 bases). This CDR3 is built from 17 residues. The germline V and J ends were trimmed by 2 bases and 4 bases, with 20 bases remaining between them. The germline CDR1 and CDR2 sequences are SEHNR and FQNEAQ (reference sequence).

The genes are TRBV12-5 and TRBJ1-5, with 8 bases identical to TRBD1. There are 18 residues in the CDR3. Germline trimming cut 5 bases from V and 0 bases from J; bases unmatched to any gene: 12. In germline, CDR1 is LGHNT, CDR2 FRNRAP. CDR3 nucleotide sequence: TGTGCTAGTGGTAGGGGACAGGACAACTATTATAGCAATCAGCCCCAGCATTTT. Protein sequence: CASGRGQDNYYSNQPQHF.

The chain combines TRBV6-1 with TRBJ1-6; D is possibly TRBD1 (5 bases). Germline CDR1 MNHNS, CDR2 SASEGT. CDR3 length: 14 amino acids. Trimming took off 3 bases at V and 9 bases at J, with 12 bases between the two ends. CDR3 in DNA: TGTGCCAGCAGTGACAGGGTAGGAGTTTCACCCCTCCACTTT. It specifies CASSDRVGVSPLHF.

Points on this clone: Different DNA sequences within this sample yield the same CDR3. The chain recombines TRBV12-3 or TRBV12-4 with TRBJ1-1; 8 bases map to TRBD1. The ends lost 5 bases at V and 8 bases at J; junction bases unmatched: 4. The CDR3 spans 12 residues. CDR3 nucleotide sequence: TGTGCCAGCAGTCTCAACAGGGGGGAAGCTTTCTTT. As protein: CASSLNRGEAFF.

The chain has TRBV4-1 and TRBJ2-7; TRBD2 aligns across 7 bases. The germline gives CDR1 MGHRA, CDR2 YSYEKL. V was pared by 5 bases and J by 5 bases, with 6 bases of the junction left unmatched. This CDR3 comprises 13 residues. The DNA for the CDR3 is TGCGCCAGCAGCTCCCTAGGGAGGGACGAGCAGTACTTC. Protein: CASSSLGRDEQYF.